A single sample is the source of the 20 T cell receptor beta chains below, sequenced in a study of T-cell reconstitution after alpha-beta-depleted transplantation in children. Researchers prepared the TCRbeta library using unique molecular identifiers, the study reports. MiXCR was run by TCRdb on the PCR reads, yielding one entry per CDR3 protein. The profile shows about 120,000 distinct CDR3 sequences, about 21% of them singletons. The sequencing here drew on PBMCs, mostly from graft donor cells, taken 180 days after TCRalphabeta/CD19-depleted stem cell transplant. The receptors come from a male patient aged 2 to 10 who had a stem cell transplant for chronic granulomatous disease, so the T cells may come from the graft donor.

This clonotype was seen ten or more times. This chain uses TRBV10-3 with TRBJ2-7, with 11 bases matching TRBD1. Trimming at V came to 2 bases and at J to 5 bases, leaving 5 bases not matched to a gene. This CDR3 region has 15 residues. Germline-derived CDR1 and CDR2 are ENHRY and SYGVKD. Here the CDR3 DNA reads TGTGCCATCAGTGAGGAAGGACAGGGGGCCAACGAGCAGTACTTC. It translates to CAISEEGQGANEQYF.

This chain links TRBV7-3 with TRBJ2-1, with 8 bases fitting TRBD1. CDR1 is SGHTA, CDR2 FQGTGA, per germline. With 4 bases clipped from V and 1 base from J, the junction kept 6 bases outside the gene matches. The CDR3 has 16 amino acids. CDR3 in amino acids: CASSSGQGPSYNEQFF. CDR3 nucleotide sequence: TGTGCCAGCAGCTCCGGACAGGGCCCTTCCTACAATGAGCAGTTCTTC. The whole variable domain, remainder taken from reference TRBV7-3 and TRBJ2-1, is GAGVSQTPSNKVTEKGKYVELRCDPISGHTALYWYRQSLGQGPEFLIYFQGTGAADDSGLPNDRFFAVRPEGSVSTLKIQRTERGDSAVYLCASSSGQGPSYNEQFFGPGTRLTVL.

V and J are TRBV20-1 and TRBJ1-2; 7 bases match TRBD1. Trimming cost V 6 bases and J 0 bases; bases outside gene matches: 10. From germline, CDR1 is DFQATT and CDR2 SNEGSKA (reference sequence). This CDR3 has 15 amino acids. CDR3 nucleotides: TGCAGTGCCCAGACAGGGACAGCGACTAACTATGGCTACACCTTC. Translated: CSAQTGTATNYGYTF.

CDR3 bases: TGCGCCAGCAGCTTCCGGGACAGAGTCGACGAGCAGTACTTC. Residues: CASSFRDRVDEQYF. This chain uses TRBV5-1 with TRBJ2-7; 7 bases match TRBD1. This CDR3 comprises 14 residues. V lost 2 bases and J lost 5; bases outside the gene matches: 7. CDR1 and CDR2 from the germline V gene are SGHRS and YFSETQ.

This clonotype was counted only a few times. One end of the junction is discordant with germline, which a read error may explain. The rearrangement uses TRBV7-7 and TRBJ2-5; tentatively, D is TRBD2 (6 bases). CDR1 SSHAT and CDR2 FNYEAQ come from the germline V gene (reference sequence). This CDR3 contains 14 residues. CDR3 residues: CASSSGLKQETQYF. CDR3 bases: TGTGCTAGCAGCTCGGGACTTAAACAAGAGACCCAGTACTTC.

This clonotype has at least ten counts. V is TRBV7-2 and J is TRBJ1-6, with TRBD1 matching 7 bases. V was pared by 5 bases and J by 2 bases, with 3 bases of the junction left unmatched. Germline lookup yields CDR1 SGHTA and CDR2 FQGNSA. The CDR3 extends over 15 amino acids. The CDR3 nucleotides read TGTGCCAGCAGCGCTGACAGGGCCTATAATTCACCCCTCCACTTT. Translating it yields CASSADRAYNSPLHF.

This clonotype showed up many times. This chain joins TRBV20-1 and TRBJ2-2, with D perhaps being TRBD1 or TRBD2 (6 bases each). CDR1 DFQATT and CDR2 SNEGSKA come from the germline V gene (reference sequence). This CDR3 has 14 residues. V lost 4 bases and J 7 bases, leaving 16 bases between the germline ends. In DNA form, the CDR3 reads TGCAGTGCTATCTGGGGGGCCAATGGCGGGGAGCTGTTTTTT. It encodes CSAIWGANGGELFF.

The V and J genes are TRBV29-1 and TRBJ2-7; D gene uncertain. Germline V gene data show CDR1 as SQVTM and CDR2 as ANQGSEA. V shed 4 bases and J shed 4 bases, with 8 bases lying between them. CDR3 length equals 11 residues. Written as DNA, the CDR3 is TGCAGCGTTGGGAGTGGATACGAGCAGTACTTC. It yields the protein CSVGSGYEQYF.

This clonotype was counted between two and nine times. V usage is TRBV20-1 and J usage is TRBJ2-1; TRBD2 matches 15 bases. From germline, CDR1 is DFQATT and CDR2 SNEGSKA (reference sequence). The CDR3 extends over 16 amino acids. V shed 3 bases, J shed 7 bases, and the junction held 7 bases outside the gene matches. CDR3 loop: CSASGLAGGPRNEQFF. The CDR3, as DNA: TGCAGTGCTAGTGGACTAGCGGGAGGGCCTAGGAATGAGCAGTTCTTC.

This clonotype has a count of ten or more. CDR3: CASSQTSVEQYF. In nucleotides, the CDR3 is TGTGCCAGCAGCCAAACTAGCGTCGAGCAGTACTTC. The chain has TRBV7-2 and TRBJ2-7; the match to TRBD2 covers 7 bases. The CDR3 runs 12 residues. Looked up from germline, CDR1 is SGHTA and CDR2 is FQGNSA. V lost 5 bases and J lost 6; bases outside the gene matches: 4.

V usage is TRBV24-1 and J usage is TRBJ2-6; D unresolved. V was cut by 7 bases and J by 0 bases, with 0 bases left in between. This CDR3 region has 12 residues. Germline V gene sequence: CDR1 KGHDR, CDR2 SFDVKD. The chain's CDR3 is CATSSGANVLTF. The CDR3 region has the DNA TGTGCCACCAGCTCTGGGGCCAACGTCCTGACTTTC.

The rearrangement uses TRBV28 and TRBJ2-2; 10 nucleotides line up with TRBD2. CDR3 size: 16 residues. Germline CDR1 is MDHEN and CDR2 is SYDVKM. V dropped 3 bases and J dropped 3; count of bases not matched to a gene: 4. The CDR3 nucleotides read TGTGCCAGCAGTTTTTTTGGACTAGCGGACACCGGGGAGCTGTTTTTT. As protein: CASSFFGLADTGELFF.

This clonotype was found a few times. This chain links TRBV27 with TRBJ2-2; unclear D gene. The CDR3 totals 15 residues. Germline CDR1 MNHEY, CDR2 SMNVEV (reference sequence). V was shortened by 6 bases and J by 3 bases, with 14 bases between the two germline ends. The CDR3: CASSPRRLYTGELFF. In nucleotides, the CDR3 is TGTGCCAGCAGCCCAAGGCGTCTGTACACCGGGGAGCTGTTTTTT.

The sample holds many counts of this clonotype. This sequence joins TRBV7-6 and TRBJ2-1, with 15 bases fitting TRBD2. The germline gives CDR1 SGHVS, CDR2 FNYEAQ. With 4 bases clipped from V and 10 bases from J, the junction kept 5 bases outside the gene matches. This CDR3 is built from 15 residues. The CDR3 DNA follows: TGTGCCAGCAGCTCGGGACTAGCGGGAGGTGGAGAGCAGTTCTTC. Translating gives CASSSGLAGGGEQFF.

This sequence joins TRBV29-1 and TRBJ2-7; D possibly uses TRBD1 or TRBD2 (5 bases each). V gave up 4 bases and J gave up 6 bases, with 13 bases separating them. This CDR3 is 12 amino acids long. Germline CDR1 is SQVTM and CDR2 is ANQGSEA. CDR3 in DNA: TGCAGCGTTGCCGGGGAGCAGGGCGAGCAGTACTTC. Protein: CSVAGEQGEQYF.

This clonotype has only a few counts. The rearrangement joins TRBV7-2 to TRBJ2-7; TRBD2 agrees at 7 bases. Trimming removed 0 bases from V and 2 bases from J; junction bases left unmatched: 7. The CDR3 has 16 residues. Germline V CDR1 and CDR2: SGHTA, FQGNSA. Here the CDR3 reads CASSLAVGGDPYEQYF. The CDR3 bases are TGTGCCAGCAGCTTAGCGGTTGGGGGGGACCCCTACGAGCAGTACTTC.

This clonotype has a count of ten or more. The rearrangement joins TRBV3-1 to TRBJ1-4; tentatively, D is TRBD1 (5 bases). This CDR3 contains 14 residues. Germline CDR1 reads LGHDT; CDR2 reads YNNKEL (reference sequence). V was trimmed by 5 bases and J by 4 bases, leaving 11 bases between them. The CDR3 bases are TGTGCCAGCAGCGGGGGTGTCCTTAATGAAAAACTGTTTTTT. Protein sequence: CASSGGVLNEKLFF.

This clonotype was seen at least ten times. The rearrangement uses TRBV11-3 and TRBJ2-1, with TRBD1 matching over 10 bases. V lost 5 bases, J lost 3 bases, and 4 bases stayed unmatched. The CDR3 consists of 15 residues. Germline CDR1 reads SGHNT; CDR2 reads YENEEA. The CDR3 sequence is CASSPRTGGYNEQFF. CDR3 DNA: TGTGCCAGCAGCCCGCGGACAGGGGGCTACAATGAGCAGTTCTTC.

The chain couples TRBV5-6 to TRBJ1-1, with a weak D call TRBD1 (6 bases). Trimming took 5 bases from V and 5 from J, leaving 22 bases between them. The CDR3 is 16 residues long. The germline V gene has CDR1 SGHDT and CDR2 YYEEEE. The DNA for the CDR3 is TGTGCCAGCAGACGTTTCGGGACAAGGGTGGGGACTGAAGCTTTCTTT. Protein: CASRRFGTRVGTEAFF.

This clonotype was recorded at least ten times. V gene TRBV20-1 combines with J gene TRBJ2-1, with D possibly matching TRBD2 (5 bases). This CDR3 has 14 residues. Trimming removed 1 base at V and 6 bases at J, with 13 bases between. From germline, CDR1 is DFQATT and CDR2 SNEGSKA (reference sequence). The CDR3 reads CSARGAGPSNEQFF. In DNA form, the CDR3 reads TGCAGTGCTAGAGGTGCGGGTCCTTCCAATGAGCAGTTCTTC.